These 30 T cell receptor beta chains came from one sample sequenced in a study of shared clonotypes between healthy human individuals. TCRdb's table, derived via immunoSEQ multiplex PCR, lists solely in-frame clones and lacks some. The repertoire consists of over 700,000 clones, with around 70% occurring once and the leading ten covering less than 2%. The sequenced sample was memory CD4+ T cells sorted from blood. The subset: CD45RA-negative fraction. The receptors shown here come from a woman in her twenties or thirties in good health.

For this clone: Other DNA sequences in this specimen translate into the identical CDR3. The CDR3 nucleotides read TGTGCCAGTAGTATAGTTGGGACTAGCGGGAGTAATGAGCAGTTCTTC. Translating gives CASSIVGTSGSNEQFF. J is TRBJ2-1 and V is TRBV19, with 14 positions matching TRBD2. CDR1 and CDR2 from the germline V gene are LNHDA and SQIVND (reference sequence). V lost 1 base and J lost 7; bases outside the gene matches: 3. The CDR3 length is 16 residues.

The DNA of the CDR3 is TGCAGCGTTGAAGCCCTCAACAGGGCTACAGATACGCAGTATTTT. Protein sequence: CSVEALNRATDTQYF. The chain combines TRBV29-1 with TRBJ2-3; possible D gene TRBD1, 6 bases. The CDR3 covers 15 residues. Per germline, CDR1 SQVTM and CDR2 ANQGSEA. V was cut by 1 base and J by 3 bases, with 14 bases left in between.

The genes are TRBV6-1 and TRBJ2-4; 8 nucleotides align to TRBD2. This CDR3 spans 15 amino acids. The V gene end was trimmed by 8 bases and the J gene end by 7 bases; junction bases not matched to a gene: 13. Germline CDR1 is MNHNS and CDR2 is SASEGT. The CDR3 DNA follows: TGTGCCAGCCGCTCGCCCCTAGCGGGTGGGAACATTCAGTACTTC. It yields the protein CASRSPLAGGNIQYF.

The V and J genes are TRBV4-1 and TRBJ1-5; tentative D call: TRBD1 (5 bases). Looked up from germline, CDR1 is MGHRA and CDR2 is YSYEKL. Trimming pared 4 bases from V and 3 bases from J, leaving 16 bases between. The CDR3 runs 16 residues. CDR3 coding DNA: TGCGCCAGCAGCCCGCTGACGGGGCTGAACAATCAGCCCCAGCATTTT. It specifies CASSPLTGLNNQPQHF.

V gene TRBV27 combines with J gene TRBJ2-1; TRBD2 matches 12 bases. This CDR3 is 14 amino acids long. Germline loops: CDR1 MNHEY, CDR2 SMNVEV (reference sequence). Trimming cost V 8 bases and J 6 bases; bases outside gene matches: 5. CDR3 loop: CASQTSGRANEQFF. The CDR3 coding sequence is TGTGCCAGCCAGACTAGCGGGAGAGCCAATGAGCAGTTCTTC.

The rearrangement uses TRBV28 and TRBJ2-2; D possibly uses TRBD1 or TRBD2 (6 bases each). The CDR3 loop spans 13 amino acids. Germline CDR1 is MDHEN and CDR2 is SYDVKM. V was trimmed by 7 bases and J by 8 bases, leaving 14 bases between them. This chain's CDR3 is CASTLGGRGELFF. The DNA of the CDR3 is TGTGCCAGCACCCTAGGGGGGCGTGGGGAGCTGTTTTTT.

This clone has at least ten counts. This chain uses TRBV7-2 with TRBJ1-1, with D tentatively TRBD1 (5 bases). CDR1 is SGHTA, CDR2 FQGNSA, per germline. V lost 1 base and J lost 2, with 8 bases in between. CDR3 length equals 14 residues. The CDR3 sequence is CASSLEGTNTEAFF. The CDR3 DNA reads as TGTGCCAGCAGCTTAGAGGGGACCAACACTGAAGCTTTCTTT.

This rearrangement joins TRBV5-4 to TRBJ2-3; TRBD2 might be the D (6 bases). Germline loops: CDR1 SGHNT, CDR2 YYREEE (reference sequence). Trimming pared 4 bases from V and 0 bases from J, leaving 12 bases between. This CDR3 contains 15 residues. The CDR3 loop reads CASSRGSGSTDTQYF. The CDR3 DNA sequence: TGTGCCAGCAGCCGGGGAAGCGGGAGCACAGATACGCAGTATTTT.

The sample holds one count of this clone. This CDR3 reads CASSLISGSYNEQFF. The CDR3 DNA reads as TGCGCCAGCAGCTTGATAAGCGGCTCCTACAATGAGCAGTTCTTC. The chain joins TRBV5-1 to TRBJ2-1, with a possible D match to TRBD2 (5 bases). The CDR3 contains 15 residues. The germline gives CDR1 SGHRS, CDR2 YFSETQ. Trimming removed 1 base from V and 0 bases from J, with 8 bases in between.

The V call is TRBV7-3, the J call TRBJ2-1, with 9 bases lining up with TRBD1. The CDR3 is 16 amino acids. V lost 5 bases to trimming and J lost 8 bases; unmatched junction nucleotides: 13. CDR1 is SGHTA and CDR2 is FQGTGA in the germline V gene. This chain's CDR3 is CASSPFPGQGMDEQFF. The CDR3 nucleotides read TGTGCCAGCAGCCCGTTCCCAGGACAGGGGATGGATGAGCAGTTCTTC.

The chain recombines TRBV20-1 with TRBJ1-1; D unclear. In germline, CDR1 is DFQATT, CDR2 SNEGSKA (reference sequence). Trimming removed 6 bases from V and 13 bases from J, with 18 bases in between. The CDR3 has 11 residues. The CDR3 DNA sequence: TGCAGTGCAGCCTCGGGTAGGGTGGGTTTCTTT. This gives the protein CSAASGRVGFF.

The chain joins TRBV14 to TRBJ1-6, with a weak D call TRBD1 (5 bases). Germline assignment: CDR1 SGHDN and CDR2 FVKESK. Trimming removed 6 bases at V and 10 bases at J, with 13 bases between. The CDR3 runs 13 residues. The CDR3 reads CASSYRMGSPLHF. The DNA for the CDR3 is TGTGCCAGCAGTTACAGGATGGGATCACCCCTCCACTTT.

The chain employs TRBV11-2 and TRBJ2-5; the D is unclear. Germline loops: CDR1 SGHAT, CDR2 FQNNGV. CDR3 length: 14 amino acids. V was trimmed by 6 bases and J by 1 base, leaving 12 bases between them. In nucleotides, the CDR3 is TGTGCCAGCAGTTTTCTTACACTCCAAGAGACCCAGTACTTC. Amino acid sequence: CASSFLTLQETQYF.

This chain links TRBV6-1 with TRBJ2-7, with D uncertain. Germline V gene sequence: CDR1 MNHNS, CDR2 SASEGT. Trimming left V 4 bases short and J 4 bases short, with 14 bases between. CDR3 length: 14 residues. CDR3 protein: CASSGERQSYEQYF. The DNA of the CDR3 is TGTGCCAGCAGTGGAGAACGGCAATCTTACGAGCAGTACTTC.

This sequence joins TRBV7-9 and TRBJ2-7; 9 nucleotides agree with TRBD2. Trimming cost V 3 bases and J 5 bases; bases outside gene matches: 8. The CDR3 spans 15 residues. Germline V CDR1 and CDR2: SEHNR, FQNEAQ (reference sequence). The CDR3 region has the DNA TGTGCCAGCAGCTTGAATAGCGGGAGTACCCACGAGCAGTACTTC. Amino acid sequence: CASSLNSGSTHEQYF.

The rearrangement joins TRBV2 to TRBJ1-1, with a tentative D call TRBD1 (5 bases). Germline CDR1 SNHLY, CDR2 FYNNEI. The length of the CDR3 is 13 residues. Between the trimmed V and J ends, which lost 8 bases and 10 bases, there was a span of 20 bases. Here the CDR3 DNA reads TGTGCCAGCGACCCGGTGGAGGGGTCTGGAGCTTTCTTT. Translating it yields CASDPVEGSGAFF.

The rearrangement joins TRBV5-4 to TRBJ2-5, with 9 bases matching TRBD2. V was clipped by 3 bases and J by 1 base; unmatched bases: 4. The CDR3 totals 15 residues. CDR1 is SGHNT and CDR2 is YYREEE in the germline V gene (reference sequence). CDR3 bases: TGTGCCAGCAGCTCCGGCGGGAGGGTCCAAGAGACCCAGTACTTC. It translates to CASSSGGRVQETQYF.

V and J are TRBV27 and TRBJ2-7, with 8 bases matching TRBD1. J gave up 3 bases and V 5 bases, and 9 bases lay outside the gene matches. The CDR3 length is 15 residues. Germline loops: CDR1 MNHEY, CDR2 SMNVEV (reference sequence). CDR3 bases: TGTGCCAGCAGTCTACAGGGGGGCGCATTCTACGAGCAGTACTTC. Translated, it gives CASSLQGGAFYEQYF.

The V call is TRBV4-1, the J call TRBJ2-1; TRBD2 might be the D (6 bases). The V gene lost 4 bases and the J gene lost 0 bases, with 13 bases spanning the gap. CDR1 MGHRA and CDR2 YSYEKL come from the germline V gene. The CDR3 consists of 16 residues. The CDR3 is CASSPQDGSSYNEQFF. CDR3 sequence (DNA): TGCGCCAGCAGCCCACAGGACGGGAGCTCCTACAATGAGCAGTTCTTC.

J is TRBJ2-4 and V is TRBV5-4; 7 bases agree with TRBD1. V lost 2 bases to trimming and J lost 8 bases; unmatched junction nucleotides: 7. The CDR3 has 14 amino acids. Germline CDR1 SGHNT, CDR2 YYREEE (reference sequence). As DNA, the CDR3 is TGTGCCAGCAGCTTACAGGGGCCCGTGGACATTCAGTACTTC. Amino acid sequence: CASSLQGPVDIQYF.

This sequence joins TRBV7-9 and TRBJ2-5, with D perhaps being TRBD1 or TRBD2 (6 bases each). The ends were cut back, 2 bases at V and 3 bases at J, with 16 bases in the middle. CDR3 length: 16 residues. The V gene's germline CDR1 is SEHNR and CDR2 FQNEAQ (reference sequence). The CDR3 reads CASSLKGGTEKETQYF. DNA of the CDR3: TGTGCCAGCAGCTTAAAAGGGGGGACGGAGAAAGAGACCCAGTACTTC.

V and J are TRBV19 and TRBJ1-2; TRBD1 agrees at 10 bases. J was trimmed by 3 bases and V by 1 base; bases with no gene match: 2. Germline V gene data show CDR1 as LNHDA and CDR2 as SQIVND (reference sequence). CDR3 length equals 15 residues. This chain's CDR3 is CASSIVGTGDYGYTF. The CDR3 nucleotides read TGTGCCAGTAGTATAGTCGGGACAGGGGACTATGGCTACACCTTC.

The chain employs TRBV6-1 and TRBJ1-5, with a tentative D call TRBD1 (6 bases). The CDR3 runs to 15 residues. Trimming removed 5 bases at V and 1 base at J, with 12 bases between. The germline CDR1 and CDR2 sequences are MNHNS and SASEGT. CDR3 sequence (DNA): TGTGCCAGCAGTCTACAGGGTTTGAGCAATCAGCCCCAGCATTTT. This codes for CASSLQGLSNQPQHF.

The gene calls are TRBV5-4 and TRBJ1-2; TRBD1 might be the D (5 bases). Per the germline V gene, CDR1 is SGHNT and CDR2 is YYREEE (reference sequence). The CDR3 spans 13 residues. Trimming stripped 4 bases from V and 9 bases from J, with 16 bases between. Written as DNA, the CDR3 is TGTGCCAGCAGCGGGGACCAGGGAAGAAGCTACACCTTC. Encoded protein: CASSGDQGRSYTF. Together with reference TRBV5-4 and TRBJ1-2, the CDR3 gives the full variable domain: ETGVTQSPTHLIKTRGQQVTLRCSSQSGHNTVSWYQQALGQGPQFIFQYYREEENGRGNFPPRFSGLQFPNYSSELNVNALELDDSALYLCASSGDQGRSYTFGSGTRLTVV.

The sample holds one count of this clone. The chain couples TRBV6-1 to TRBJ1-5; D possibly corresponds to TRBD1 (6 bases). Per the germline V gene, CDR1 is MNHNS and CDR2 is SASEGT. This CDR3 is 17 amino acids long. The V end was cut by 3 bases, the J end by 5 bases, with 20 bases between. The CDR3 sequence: CASSDRSFGGVYQPQHF. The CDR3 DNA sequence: TGTGCCAGCAGTGACCGTAGTTTCGGGGGCGTCTATCAGCCCCAGCATTTT.

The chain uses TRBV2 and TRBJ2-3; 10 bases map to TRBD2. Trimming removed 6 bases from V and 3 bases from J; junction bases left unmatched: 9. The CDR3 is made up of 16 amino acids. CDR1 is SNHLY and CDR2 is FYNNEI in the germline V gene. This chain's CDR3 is CASRRLAGDPTDTQYF. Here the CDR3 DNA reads TGTGCCAGCAGGAGGCTAGCGGGAGACCCGACAGATACGCAGTATTTT.

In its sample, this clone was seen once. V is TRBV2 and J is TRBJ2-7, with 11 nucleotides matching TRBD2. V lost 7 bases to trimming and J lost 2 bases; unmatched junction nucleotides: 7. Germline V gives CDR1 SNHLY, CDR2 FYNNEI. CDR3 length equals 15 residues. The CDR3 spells CASTSGTSGPYEQYF. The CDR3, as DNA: TGTGCCAGCACAAGCGGGACTAGCGGTCCCTACGAGCAGTACTTC.

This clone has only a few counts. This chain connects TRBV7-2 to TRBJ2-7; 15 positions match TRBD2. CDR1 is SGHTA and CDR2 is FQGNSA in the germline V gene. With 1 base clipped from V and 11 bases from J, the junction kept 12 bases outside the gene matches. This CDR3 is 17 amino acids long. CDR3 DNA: TGTGCCAGCAGCTTAGGAGGGACTAGCGGGAGGAAGGTGCGGAAGTACTTC. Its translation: CASSLGGTSGRKVRKYF.

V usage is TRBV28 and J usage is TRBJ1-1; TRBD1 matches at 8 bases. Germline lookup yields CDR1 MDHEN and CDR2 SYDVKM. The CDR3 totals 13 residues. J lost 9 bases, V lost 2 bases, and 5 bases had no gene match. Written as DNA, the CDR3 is TGTGCCAGCAGTTTACAGTGGACAGGGAAAGCTTTCTTT. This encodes CASSLQWTGKAFF.

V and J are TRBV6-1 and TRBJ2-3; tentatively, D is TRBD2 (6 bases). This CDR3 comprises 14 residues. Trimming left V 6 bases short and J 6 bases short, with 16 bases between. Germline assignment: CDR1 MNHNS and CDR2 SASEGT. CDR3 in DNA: TGTGCCAGCAGACTCCGGGAGCCTGGGGATACGCAGTATTTT. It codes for CASRLREPGDTQYF.